Presented here are 16 T cell receptor beta chains from one specimen sequenced in a study of T cells expressing NK-cell markers. TCRdb reprocessed the 5' RACE reads and stores each CDR3 protein as one record, lacking DNA. This table lists a few hundred thousand distinct CDR3 sequences. The material sequenced was blood T cells: a sorted CD56 or NKG2C T cell subset, CD4+ or CD8+ T cells, or bulk PBMC T cells (not recorded which). These receptors were obtained from a woman in her fifties or sixties in good health.

This CDR3 is CSARDWKGGGYGYTF. The chain employs TRBV20-1 and TRBJ1-2; TCRdb's D call of TRBD1 is untestable without DNA. CDR3 length: 15 residues. Germline values: CDR1 DFQATT, CDR2 SNEGSKA (reference sequence).

The rearrangement uses TRBV5-1 and TRBJ1-1; TCRdb indicates TRBD1, and absent DNA this call remains unverified. Germline lookup yields CDR1 SGHRS and CDR2 YFSETQ. The CDR3 has 13 residues. This CDR3 is CASSLVGAVEAFF.

The chain is built from TRBV19 and TRBJ2-2; TCRdb's D call of TRBD2 is untestable without DNA. The CDR3 runs 14 residues. Germline CDR1 is LNHDA and CDR2 is SQIVND (reference sequence). This CDR3 is CASSRAGVTGELFF.

The rearrangement joins TRBV7-8 to TRBJ1-5; as DNA is missing, the TRBD1 call by TCRdb cannot be tested. Germline values: CDR1 SGHVS, CDR2 FQNEAQ. The length of the CDR3 is 14 residues. This chain's CDR3 is CASSPRLDNQPQHF.

The chain couples TRBV7-3 to TRBJ2-1; as DNA is missing, the TRBD1 call by TCRdb cannot be tested. Germline CDR1 is SGHTA and CDR2 is FQGTGA. CDR3 length: 15 amino acids. The CDR3 sequence: CASSLTPGQYNEQFF.

V is TRBV7-9 and J is TRBJ2-5; absent DNA, TCRdb's TRBD1 call cannot be checked. Germline assignment: CDR1 SEHNR and CDR2 FQNEAQ (reference sequence). This CDR3 has 14 residues. The CDR3 sequence is CASSPVWGGETQYF. The full variable domain, completed using reference TRBV7-9 and TRBJ2-5, is DTGVSQNPRHKITKRGQNVTFRCDPISEHNRLYWYRQTLGQGPEFLTYFQNEAQLEKSRLLSDRFSAERPKGSFSTLEIQRTEQGDSAMYLCASSPVWGGETQYFGPGTRLLVL.

The chain recombines TRBV13 with TRBJ2-2; there is no DNA to check the TCRdb D call of TRBD2. The CDR3 covers 16 residues. Germline values: CDR1 PRHDT, CDR2 FYEKMQ (reference sequence). The CDR3 sequence: CASSATSGSNTGELFF.

The chain carries TRBV10-3 and TRBJ2-1; the TRBD2 assignment by TCRdb is unverifiable without DNA. The germline V gene encodes CDR1 ENHRY and CDR2 SYGVKD. The CDR3 loop spans 15 amino acids. The CDR3 here is CAISELAGNYNEQFF.

The chain has TRBV4-2 and TRBJ2-4; the D gene TCRdb calls, TRBD1, cannot be checked with no DNA. The length of the CDR3 is 18 residues. Germline CDR1 is LGHNA and CDR2 is YNFKEQ. This CDR3 is CASSQDLWRQEGENIQYF.

The chain is built from TRBV20-1 and TRBJ2-1; TCRdb designates TRBD2, a call that cannot be tested without DNA. Germline loops: CDR1 DFQATT, CDR2 SNEGSKA (reference sequence). CDR3 length: 14 amino acids. CDR3 protein: CSAVPGIWGRAPFF.

The CDR3 protein is CSAPPPEGLTKNIQYF. The V and J genes are TRBV20-1 and TRBJ2-4; TCRdb's D call of TRBD2 is untestable without DNA. Germline V gives CDR1 DFQATT, CDR2 SNEGSKA (reference sequence). This CDR3 is built from 16 residues.

This CDR3 is CASSLKLGDTIYF. This rearrangement joins TRBV7-9 to TRBJ1-3; TCRdb's assignment of TRBD1 cannot be checked, as there is no DNA. Germline V gene data show CDR1 as SEHNR and CDR2 as FQNEAQ (reference sequence). This CDR3 has 13 amino acids.

The chain has TRBV5-4 and TRBJ2-3. Germline V gives CDR1 SGHNT, CDR2 YYREEE (reference sequence). The CDR3 totals 11 residues. CDR3: CASSLPDTQYF.

The V call is TRBV6-1, the J call TRBJ1-5; the TCRdb call, TRBD1, lacks DNA for checking. The CDR3 is made up of 14 amino acids. Germline V gene sequence: CDR1 MNHNS, CDR2 SASEGT. Here the CDR3 reads CASSETGLAQPQHF.

J is TRBJ1-1 and V is TRBV19. CDR3 length: 13 residues. From germline, CDR1 is LNHDA and CDR2 SQIVND (reference sequence). CDR3 residues: CASTETWNTEAFF.

V gene TRBV27 combines with J gene TRBJ2-7; TCRdb reports TRBD1, a call that lacks DNA to check it against. CDR3 length equals 11 residues. CDR1 is MNHEY, CDR2 SMNVEV, per germline (reference sequence). CDR3 region: CASSPIRVQYF.